This entry lists 27 T cell receptor beta chains sequenced from one sample in a study of CD8+ T cells in alopecia areata. Treatment of the sample: oral pan-JAK inhibitor, 5-10 mg twice daily. RNA was extracted and reverse transcribed into cDNA as the sequencing template. Libraries were prepared by immunoSEQ multiplex PCR; TCRdb keeps only in-frame clonotypes and omits some of them. Of a few hundred thousand clones listed, less than 50% are singletons. Sequencing used CD4+ T cells sorted from blood, obtained around week 36, from a patient treated with tofacitinib. The receptors here all came from a human donor with alopecia areata.

This sequence joins TRBV6-5 and TRBJ1-4, with a weak D call TRBD1 (5 bases). The CDR3 has 12 residues. Trimming shortened V by 9 bases and J by 5 bases, and 10 bases separated the two germline ends. Germline V gene data show CDR1 as MNHEY and CDR2 as SVGAGI. As DNA, the CDR3 is TGTGCCAGTCGGGGCCCAAATGAAAAACTGTTTTTT. It specifies CASRGPNEKLFF.

The V call is TRBV25-1, the J call TRBJ1-2; D is possibly TRBD1 (5 bases). This CDR3 contains 15 residues. Germline values: CDR1 MGHDK, CDR2 SYGVNS. V was pared by 4 bases and J by 7 bases, with 19 bases between. CDR3 bases: TGTGCCAGCAGTGGATACCCCCTGAGCAGGGCTGGCTACACCTTC. Amino acids: CASSGYPLSRAGYTF.

The V gene is TRBV19, the J gene TRBJ1-4; possibly TRBD1 for D (6 bases). The CDR3 consists of 18 residues. Trimming took off 3 bases at V and 0 bases at J, with 17 bases between the two ends. Germline V lookup: CDR1 LNHDA, CDR2 SQIVND (reference sequence). This CDR3 is CASSMQGQSYSTNEKLFF. The CDR3 region has the DNA TGTGCCAGTAGTATGCAAGGACAGTCATATTCAACTAATGAAAAACTGTTTTTT.

The rearrangement uses TRBV27 and TRBJ1-1; the D is unclear. V gave up 0 bases and J gave up 2 bases, with 10 bases separating them. The germline V gene encodes CDR1 MNHEY and CDR2 SMNVEV (reference sequence). This CDR3 contains 15 residues. CDR3 loop: CASSLSAGKNTEAFF. Here the CDR3 DNA reads TGTGCCAGCAGTTTATCGGCGGGCAAAAACACTGAAGCTTTCTTT.

The rearrangement uses TRBV15 and TRBJ2-7; 7 bases map to TRBD1. The trim removed 5 bases at V and 4 bases at J, leaving 8 bases unmatched. This CDR3 has 14 residues. Germline CDR1 and CDR2: LNHNV and YYDKDF (reference sequence). The CDR3 nucleotides read TGTGCCACCAGCGCCAATACAGGGGCTTACGAGCAGTACTTC. Translating gives CATSANTGAYEQYF.

The J gene is TRBJ1-1, the V gene TRBV29-1; 10 bases fit TRBD1. The CDR3 consists of 15 residues. The trim removed 5 bases at V and 4 bases at J, leaving 10 bases unmatched. Per the germline V gene, CDR1 is SQVTM and CDR2 is ANQGSEA. The CDR3 DNA sequence: TGCAGCGTTCTAAAAGACAGGGGGCTCCCCACTGAAGCTTTCTTT. Translation gives CSVLKDRGLPTEAFF.

This clone was detected ten times or more. The CDR3 DNA reads TGTGCCAGCTCACCGGGGACAGGAATGGCGCAAGAGACCCAGTACTTC. It specifies CASSPGTGMAQETQYF. V gene TRBV18 combines with J gene TRBJ2-5; 8 nucleotides agree with TRBD1. The trim removed 3 bases at V and 2 bases at J, leaving 8 bases unmatched. Germline V gene sequence: CDR1 KGHSH, CDR2 LQKENI. The CDR3 has 16 residues.

This clone was observed a few times. The V and J genes are TRBV29-1 and TRBJ2-5; 8 bases agree with TRBD1. Looked up from germline, CDR1 is SQVTM and CDR2 is ANQGSEA. The J segment lost 2 bases and the V segment lost 3 bases, leaving 2 bases of the junction unmatched. The CDR3 contains 13 residues. CDR3 sequence (DNA): TGCAGCGTTGAGGACAGGGTTCAAGAGACCCAGTACTTC. Protein sequence: CSVEDRVQETQYF.

For this clone: Lacking the conserved final phenylalanine or tryptophan, this CDR3 likely reflects a read error. This CDR3 reads CASSLALDTEAFS. DNA of the CDR3: TGTGCCAGCAGCTTAGCGCTAGACACTGAAGCTTTCTCT. The chain employs TRBV13 and TRBJ1-1; no clear D gene. CDR1 is PRHDT, CDR2 FYEKMQ, per germline (reference sequence). Trimming left V 1 base short and J 3 bases short, with 6 bases between. CDR3 length: 13 residues.

This chain uses TRBV14 with TRBJ2-1; 7 bases align to TRBD2. The CDR3 totals 21 residues. The ends lost 1 base at V and 0 bases at J; junction bases unmatched: 18. Germline V gene lookup returns CDR1 SGHDN and CDR2 FVKESK. The CDR3: CASSQAKAGRPIWGSYNEQFF. CDR3 nucleotides: TGTGCCAGCAGCCAAGCAAAAGCGGGACGGCCAATTTGGGGCTCCTACAATGAGCAGTTCTTC.

The chain uses TRBV7-8 and TRBJ2-7; D unclear. Trimming shortened V by 3 bases and J by 1 base, and 10 bases separated the two germline ends. The length of the CDR3 is 14 residues. Germline V gene data show CDR1 as SGHVS and CDR2 as FQNEAQ. CDR3: CASSLTLRSYEQYF. The CDR3 DNA sequence: TGTGCCAGCAGCTTGACACTTAGATCCTACGAGCAGTACTTC. Full variable domain (missing parts from reference TRBV7-8 and TRBJ2-7): GAGVSQSPRYKVAKRGQDVALRCDPISGHVSLFWYQQALGQGPEFLTYFQNEAQLDKSGLPSDRFFAERPEGSVSTLKIQRTQQEDSAVYLCASSLTLRSYEQYFGPGTRLTVT.

This clone occurred a few times. The chain carries TRBV5-1 and TRBJ1-2; D remains unclear. CDR3 size: 12 residues. V lost 8 bases, J lost 8 bases, and 16 bases lay in between. CDR1 and CDR2 (germline): SGHRS, YFSETQ. The CDR3 DNA is TGCGCCAGTATTGATGAAGGCTTCGGCTACACCTTC. This gives the protein CASIDEGFGYTF.

This clone came up many times. V and J are TRBV4-1 and TRBJ2-5, with a weak D call TRBD2 (5 bases). The CDR3 runs 14 residues. The ends were cut back, 2 bases at V and 13 bases at J, with 20 bases in the middle. CDR1 and CDR2 from the germline V gene are MGHRA and YSYEKL. The CDR3 is CASSQHERTGSSYF. CDR3 DNA sequence: TGCGCCAGCAGCCAACACGAAAGGACTGGCTCCTCGTACTTC.

V and J are TRBV7-9 and TRBJ2-3; tentative D call: TRBD1 (5 bases). The V gene lost 6 bases and the J gene lost 4 bases, with 11 bases spanning the gap. The CDR3 spans 13 residues. Germline V gives CDR1 SEHNR, CDR2 FQNEAQ (reference sequence). The DNA of the CDR3 is TGTGCCAGCAGGTCGATAGGGGCAGATACGCAGTATTTT. This translates into CASRSIGADTQYF.

The rearrangement uses TRBV5-4 and TRBJ2-3; D is ambiguous. Germline loops: CDR1 SGHNT, CDR2 YYREEE (reference sequence). Deletions cut 4 bases from V and 4 bases from J, with 7 bases between. The CDR3 is 12 amino acids. The CDR3 sequence: CASSLEADTQYF. In DNA, the CDR3 is TGTGCCAGCAGCCTTGAGGCAGATACGCAGTATTTT.

This clone occurred once. Mismatch with germline at one junction end may stem from a read error. The V and J genes are TRBV9 and TRBJ2-7; 10 bases fit TRBD2. Germline lookup yields CDR1 SGDLS and CDR2 YYNGEE. The CDR3 consists of 14 residues. In DNA, the CDR3 is TGTGCCGGCAGACTAGCGGGCCGCCCGGACGAGCAGTACTTC. Amino acids: CAGRLAGRPDEQYF.

This clone has only a few counts. The same CDR3 also results from other DNA sequences found in this sample. Here the CDR3 reads CASSLTPRGSYEQYF. The CDR3 nucleotides read TGTGCCAGCAGTTTAACCCCCCGGGGTTCCTACGAGCAGTACTTC. The rearrangement joins TRBV28 to TRBJ2-7, with a possible D match to TRBD2 (5 bases). The CDR3 length is 15 residues. Germline V gene sequence: CDR1 MDHEN, CDR2 SYDVKM. Between the trimmed V and J ends, which lost 2 bases and 1 base, there was a span of 12 bases. Full variable domain (rest looked up from reference TRBV28 and TRBJ2-7): DVKVTQSSRYLVKRTGEKVFLECVQDMDHENMFWYRQDPGLGLRLIYFSYDVKMKEKGDIPEGYSVSREKKERFSLILESASTNQTSMYLCASSLTPRGSYEQYFGPGTRLTVT.

The chain recombines TRBV2 with TRBJ2-2, with 10 bases matching TRBD2. The germline CDR1 and CDR2 sequences are SNHLY and FYNNEI. V shed 6 bases, J shed 0 bases, and the junction held 1 base outside the gene matches. This CDR3 comprises 15 residues. CDR3 nucleotide sequence: TGTGCCAGCAGGGGGACTAGCGCGAACACCGGGGAGCTGTTTTTT. Amino acids: CASRGTSANTGELFF.

This clone was seen a few times. The V and J genes are TRBV5-1 and TRBJ2-7; TRBD1 agrees at 7 bases. CDR3 length: 15 amino acids. Germline V gene sequence: CDR1 SGHRS, CDR2 YFSETQ. The V and J ends lost 0 bases and 2 bases, in that order; junction bases with no gene match: 5. In nucleotides, the CDR3 is TGCGCCAGCAGCTTGGAGGGACAGCCGACCTACGAGCAGTACTTC. Its translation: CASSLEGQPTYEQYF.

The V call is TRBV28, the J call TRBJ1-5; D unresolved. Trimming took off 3 bases at V and 3 bases at J, with 0 bases between the two ends. Germline assignment: CDR1 MDHEN and CDR2 SYDVKM. The CDR3 loop spans 11 amino acids. CDR3 coding DNA: TGTGCCAGCAGTTTCAATCAGCCCCAGCATTTT. Its translation is CASSFNQPQHF. The whole variable domain, filled in from reference TRBV28 and TRBJ1-5, reads DVKVTQSSRYLVKRTGEKVFLECVQDMDHENMFWYRQDPGLGLRLIYFSYDVKMKEKGDIPEGYSVSREKKERFSLILESASTNQTSMYLCASSFNQPQHFGDGTRLSIL.

The V call is TRBV5-1, the J call TRBJ1-2; tentatively, D is TRBD1 (5 bases). The CDR3 runs to 14 residues. From germline, CDR1 is SGHRS and CDR2 YFSETQ. V shed 3 bases and J shed 5 bases, with 14 bases lying between them. The CDR3 DNA is TGCGCCAGCAGCTCAGACACAGGTGGATATGGCTACACCTTC. Translation gives CASSSDTGGYGYTF.

This chain links TRBV5-4 with TRBJ2-5; D may be TRBD2 (6 bases). The V gene's germline CDR1 is SGHNT and CDR2 YYREEE (reference sequence). CDR3 length equals 13 residues. V lost 2 bases, J lost 4 bases, and 9 bases lay in between. The CDR3 DNA reads as TGTGCCAGCAGCTTAACCGGGGGAGAGACCCAGTACTTC. Encoded protein: CASSLTGGETQYF.

This chain uses TRBV7-9 with TRBJ2-2, with 7 bases identical to TRBD1. The CDR3 runs to 15 residues. Per germline, CDR1 SEHNR and CDR2 FQNEAQ (reference sequence). The ends lost 1 base at V and 1 base at J; junction bases unmatched: 0. DNA for the CDR3: TGTGCCAGCAGCTTAGGGACAGGGAACACCGGGGAGCTGTTTTTT. This codes for CASSLGTGNTGELFF.

There are a few counts of this clone. The chain carries TRBV4-2 and TRBJ1-2; 8 positions match TRBD1. Germline V gene sequence: CDR1 LGHNA, CDR2 YNFKEQ. Trimming cost V 4 bases and J 14 bases; bases outside gene matches: 9. The CDR3 extends over 12 amino acids. The CDR3 nucleotides read TGTGCCAGCAGCCCCCCCTTGGACAGGGTTACCTTC. Its protein product is CASSPPLDRVTF.

Concerning this clone: This may come from a read error, since a much larger clone is one base off. The chain employs TRBV6-1 and TRBJ2-1; unclear D gene. CDR3 length: 11 amino acids. The germline V gene encodes CDR1 MNHNS and CDR2 SASEGT. The V end was cut by 4 bases, the J end by 5 bases, with 3 bases between. DNA for the CDR3: TGTGCCAGCAGTGGCCACAATGAGCAGTTCTTC. It is translated as CASSGHNEQFF.

The chain employs TRBV30 and TRBJ1-5; possible D gene TRBD1, 5 bases. V was clipped by 5 bases and J by 5 bases, with 10 bases between them. This CDR3 region has 12 residues. CDR1 and CDR2 from the germline V gene are GTSNPN and SVGIG (reference sequence). The CDR3 bases are TGTGCCTGGGGACGGGGGGATCAGCCCCAGCATTTT. This codes for CAWGRGDQPQHF. Full variable domain (rest looked up from reference TRBV30 and TRBJ1-5): SQTIHQWPATLVQPVGSPLSLECTVEGTSNPNLYWYRQAAGRGLQLLFYSVGIGQISSEVPQNLSASRPQDRQFILSSKKLLLSDSGFYLCAWGRGDQPQHFGDGTRLSIL.

The table lists this clone with a few counts. This chain uses TRBV19 with TRBJ2-2, with unresolved D. Trimming shortened V by 5 bases and J by 5 bases, and 6 bases separated the two germline ends. The CDR3 sequence is 12 residues long. Per the germline V gene, CDR1 is LNHDA and CDR2 is SQIVND (reference sequence). The chain's CDR3 is CASSVSTGELFF. CDR3 coding DNA: TGTGCCAGTAGTGTTTCGACCGGGGAGCTGTTTTTT.